A single TCR beta chain is shown here with its context. What it binds is unknown. This sample was taken from a study of CD8 T cells in Susac syndrome. The authors sequenced TCR beta from blood CD8+ and CD4+ T cells. Overall study findings and caveats: Regarding the TCR sequencing and HLA analysis, the study admitted that a relatively small number of individuals were involved.

In germline, CDR1 is MGHRA, CDR2 YSYEKL. This CDR3 is built from 15 residues. V was shortened by 6 bases and J by 8 bases, with 19 bases between the two germline ends. After extraction with the RNeasy kit, about 0.5 to 1 ug of the RNA was reverse transcribed using random hexamers. Amplification of TCR beta CDR3 spanned 54 Vbeta and 13 Jbeta via immunoSEQ multiplex PCR. MiXCR, applied by TCRdb to the immunoSEQ multiplex PCR reads, yields one record per CDR3 protein. The sample lists hundreds of thousands of distinct CDR3 sequences, around 85% seen once, with approximately 0.11% in the top ten. This receptor was identified in a human donor with multiple sclerosis. What was sequenced was CD8+ T cells from PBMCs. The chain joins TRBV4-1 to TRBJ1-4; D not certain. DNA of the CDR3: TGCGCCAGCAGGGATCCGAGGGCCCGGAACGAAAAACTGTTTTTT. Translation gives CASRDPRARNEKLFF.